The 23 T cell receptor beta chains reported below all come from one sample, sequenced in a study of shared clonotypes between healthy human individuals (TCRdb year 2020). CD8 naive samples consisted of CD45RO-negative cells that were positively selected for CCR7, yielding a CD45RA+CCR7+ population without TemRA cells. Library prep was done by the immunoSEQ multiplex PCR assay. The immuneACCESS repertoire file appears here via TCRdb, limited to in-frame rearrangements. These files lack a portion of the clones; in checked studies, under half of the deficit traces to unresolved V genes, and the cause of the others is not known. The sample table holds about 820,000 clones, of which about 91% were seen once. The ten largest account for nearly 25% of the sample. The source material was naive CD8+ T cells sorted from blood. What this sample's cell subset or site label stands for: CD45RA+CCR7+. These receptors came from a young man in good health.

This clone occurred a few times. The chain employs TRBV7-6 and TRBJ2-7; D is ambiguous. V was shortened by 1 base and J by 3 bases, with 10 bases between the two germline ends. The length of the CDR3 is 14 residues. Germline V gene sequence: CDR1 SGHVS, CDR2 FNYEAQ. Written as DNA, the CDR3 is TGTGCCAGCAGCTTAGGTCCAGAAAACTACGAGCAGTACTTC. Encoded protein: CASSLGPENYEQYF.

This clone was recorded once. V usage is TRBV6-5 and J usage is TRBJ1-5; TRBD1 might be the D (5 bases). The CDR3 spans 13 residues. Looked up from germline, CDR1 is MNHEY and CDR2 is SVGAGI. V shed 8 bases and J shed 4 bases, with 12 bases lying between them. CDR3 sequence: CASSRGGNQPQHF. As DNA, the CDR3 is TGTGCCAGCTCCCGTGGGGGGAATCAGCCCCAGCATTTT.

The rearrangement links TRBV29-1 to TRBJ2-1; D is possibly TRBD2 (6 bases). This CDR3 is 14 amino acids long. The ends were cut back, 7 bases at V and 5 bases at J, with 18 bases in the middle. In germline, CDR1 is SQVTM, CDR2 ANQGSEA. The CDR3 DNA reads as TGCAGCGGACTGGGGACTGAAACGGACAATGAGCAGTTCTTC. It yields the protein CSGLGTETDNEQFF.

The chain is built from TRBV9 and TRBJ2-2; D is undetermined. Germline V CDR1 and CDR2: SGDLS, YYNGEE. V lost 4 bases, J lost 4 bases, and 23 bases lay in between. CDR3 size: 18 residues. The CDR3 region has the DNA TGTGCCAGCAGCCCCAAGAGGTGGGCCAGCCCCGCCACCGGGGAGCTGTTTTTT. Amino acids: CASSPKRWASPATGELFF.

The rearrangement uses TRBV28 and TRBJ2-7; 7 bases fit TRBD1. The CDR3 totals 14 residues. V lost 6 bases, J lost 2 bases, and 7 bases stayed unmatched. Germline-derived CDR1 and CDR2 are MDHEN and SYDVKM. CDR3 nucleotides: TGTGCCAGCAGCCTACAGGGGTGGGCCTACGAGCAGTACTTC. Protein product: CASSLQGWAYEQYF.

The CDR3 loop is CSVELGEIYNEQFF. DNA for the CDR3: TGCAGCGTTGAGCTAGGGGAGATCTACAATGAGCAGTTCTTC. This rearrangement joins TRBV29-1 to TRBJ2-1; D tentatively reads TRBD1 or TRBD2 (5 bases each). V was trimmed by 3 bases and J by 3 bases, leaving 12 bases between them. Germline CDR1 SQVTM, CDR2 ANQGSEA. The CDR3 extends over 14 amino acids.

V is TRBV11-2 and J is TRBJ2-7; 8 nucleotides line up with TRBD2. Germline loops: CDR1 SGHAT, CDR2 FQNNGV. The trim removed 5 bases at V and 2 bases at J, leaving 5 bases unmatched. This CDR3 has 14 amino acids. CDR3 sequence (DNA): TGTGCCAGCAGCCTCCCGGGGGGGACCTACGAGCAGTACTTC. Translating gives CASSLPGGTYEQYF.

This chain joins TRBV10-3 and TRBJ2-7; D remains ambiguous. The CDR3 has 13 amino acids. Trimming removed 6 bases at V and 1 base at J, with 10 bases between. The germline V gene has CDR1 ENHRY and CDR2 SYGVKD. In nucleotides, the CDR3 is TGTGCCATCAGCCTAGGGCGTTCCTACGAGCAGTACTTC. This translates into CAISLGRSYEQYF.

In DNA form, the CDR3 reads TGTGCCACCAGCAGGCAAAGCGGGCTCTCCTACGAGCAGTACTTC. Encoded protein: CATSRQSGLSYEQYF. The chain uses TRBV15 and TRBJ2-7; perhaps TRBD2 as D (6 bases). The CDR3 runs 15 residues. The V end was cut by 3 bases, the J end by 0 bases, with 12 bases between. CDR1 and CDR2 from the germline V gene are LNHNV and YYDKDF (reference sequence).

The chain has TRBV27 and TRBJ2-5, with D possibly TRBD2 on 6 matching bases. V gave up 2 bases and J gave up 4 bases, with 23 bases separating them. Per germline, CDR1 MNHEY and CDR2 SMNVEV (reference sequence). CDR3 length equals 18 residues. Written as DNA, the CDR3 is TGTGCCAGCAGTTTAAGGGTTGCGGGGAGATACTCCGCAGAGACCCAGTACTTC. Translating it yields CASSLRVAGRYSAETQYF.

This clone was observed a handful of times. The rearrangement uses TRBV7-9 and TRBJ2-1; unclear D gene. Germline V gene data show CDR1 as SEHNR and CDR2 as FQNEAQ (reference sequence). The V end was cut by 2 bases, the J end by 7 bases, with 6 bases between. CDR3 size: 12 residues. This CDR3 reads CASSLKVNEQFF. For the CDR3, the DNA is TGTGCCAGCAGCTTAAAGGTGAATGAGCAGTTCTTC.

The gene calls are TRBV6-5 and TRBJ1-1, with D unclear. V shed 9 bases and J shed 5 bases, with 13 bases lying between them. This CDR3 spans 12 amino acids. CDR1 MNHEY and CDR2 SVGAGI come from the germline V gene. The CDR3 loop is CASLRIGTEAFF. The CDR3 DNA sequence: TGTGCCAGTTTGCGAATCGGGACTGAAGCTTTCTTT.

This chain links TRBV4-3 with TRBJ2-7, with TRBD2 identical over 12 bases. V lost 3 bases, J lost 0 bases, and 6 bases stayed unmatched. The CDR3 loop spans 17 amino acids. CDR1 is LGHNA, CDR2 YSLEER, per germline. CDR3 in amino acids: CASSHGGLAGNSYEQYF. DNA of the CDR3: TGCGCCAGCAGCCATGGAGGACTAGCGGGAAACTCCTACGAGCAGTACTTC.

This clone was seen just once. The genes are TRBV11-3 and TRBJ2-7, with TRBD1 matching over 9 bases. Germline CDR1 is SGHNT and CDR2 is YENEEA. This CDR3 region has 14 residues. V was pared by 1 base and J by 5 bases, with 3 bases of the junction left unmatched. CDR3 DNA: TGTGCCAGCAGCTTAGGGACAGGGGCCAACGAGCAGTACTTC. Translated, it gives CASSLGTGANEQYF.

The rearrangement links TRBV9 to TRBJ2-7, with 8 positions matching TRBD1. Germline CDR1 and CDR2: SGDLS and YYNGEE. V dropped 0 bases and J dropped 4; count of bases not matched to a gene: 6. The CDR3 totals 15 residues. In nucleotides, the CDR3 is TGTGCCAGCAGCGTAGGAGGGGACAGGTCGTACGAGCAGTACTTC. Translating gives CASSVGGDRSYEQYF.

The genes are TRBV7-9 and TRBJ2-1; 9 bases agree with TRBD2. V lost 2 bases to trimming and J lost 3 bases; unmatched junction nucleotides: 11. The CDR3 covers 18 residues. CDR1 and CDR2 (germline): SEHNR, FQNEAQ (reference sequence). The CDR3 sequence is CASSLITSGPLYYNEQFF. The CDR3 coding sequence is TGTGCCAGCAGCTTAATAACTAGCGGGCCCCTCTACTACAATGAGCAGTTCTTC.

This chain links TRBV5-5 with TRBJ1-2, with D hard to call. The CDR3 contains 15 residues. Germline V gives CDR1 SGHKS, CDR2 YYEKEE (reference sequence). Trimming shortened V by 5 bases and J by 5 bases, and 19 bases separated the two germline ends. The DNA for the CDR3 is TGTGCCAGCAGTTCGGAGATGACGTCCTCGTATGGCTACACCTTC. This translates into CASSSEMTSSYGYTF. Full variable domain (missing parts from reference TRBV5-5 and TRBJ1-2): DAGVTQSPTHLIKTRGQQVTLRCSPISGHKSVSWYQQVLGQGPQFIFQYYEKEERGRGNFPDRFSARQFPNYSSELNVNALLLGDSALYLCASSSEMTSSYGYTFGSGTRLTVV.

This rearrangement joins TRBV13 to TRBJ1-1, with a weak D call TRBD1 (6 bases). Between the trimmed V and J ends, which lost 5 bases and 1 base, there was a span of 11 bases. Germline V gene data show CDR1 as PRHDT and CDR2 as FYEKMQ (reference sequence). This CDR3 region has 14 residues. The CDR3 DNA is TGTGCCAGCAGCCAGGGGCGGAGGAACACTGAAGCTTTCTTT. Translating gives CASSQGRRNTEAFF.

J is TRBJ2-7 and V is TRBV7-6, with 7 bases that match TRBD2. With 2 bases clipped from V and 0 bases from J, the junction kept 10 bases outside the gene matches. The CDR3 sequence is 17 residues long. Germline lookup yields CDR1 SGHVS and CDR2 FNYEAQ. CDR3 sequence: CASSLSKPLAVSYEQYF. DNA for the CDR3: TGTGCCAGCAGCTTATCCAAGCCCCTAGCGGTCTCCTACGAGCAGTACTTC.

The V call is TRBV7-3, the J call TRBJ2-6; D is ambiguous. The V gene's germline CDR1 is SGHTA and CDR2 FQGTGA. The CDR3 loop spans 16 amino acids. Trimming removed 5 bases from V and 0 bases from J, with 11 bases in between. CDR3 protein: CASSQFIDSGANVLTF. The CDR3, as DNA: TGTGCCAGCAGCCAGTTTATAGACTCTGGGGCCAACGTCCTGACTTTC. Variable domain in full (rest from reference TRBV7-3 and TRBJ2-6): GAGVSQTPSNKVTEKGKYVELRCDPISGHTALYWYRQSLGQGPEFLIYFQGTGAADDSGLPNDRFFAVRPEGSVSTLKIQRTERGDSAVYLCASSQFIDSGANVLTFGAGSRLTVL.

As regards this clone: Within the sample, other DNA sequences also encode this same CDR3. The chain uses TRBV30 and TRBJ1-5; 7 nucleotides match TRBD1. With 3 bases clipped from V and 2 bases from J, the junction kept 4 bases outside the gene matches. The germline gives CDR1 GTSNPN, CDR2 SVGIG (reference sequence). CDR3 length: 14 amino acids. The CDR3 reads CAWSPGQGNQPQHF. The CDR3 nucleotides are TGTGCCTGGAGCCCCGGACAGGGCAATCAGCCCCAGCATTTT.

In nucleotides, the CDR3 is TGTGCCAGCCGCGCCGAGGGGACTAGCACAGATACGCAGTATTTT. As protein: CASRAEGTSTDTQYF. The chain is built from TRBV9 and TRBJ2-3; D may be TRBD2 (6 bases). The CDR3 has 15 amino acids. CDR1 and CDR2 from the germline V gene are SGDLS and YYNGEE. V lost 7 bases to trimming and J lost 0 bases, with 15 bases between them.

The rearrangement uses TRBV29-1 and TRBJ2-7; D remains unclear. Germline loops: CDR1 SQVTM, CDR2 ANQGSEA. This CDR3 has 12 amino acids. V shed 0 bases and J shed 4 bases, with 7 bases lying between them. The CDR3 is CSVEDRRYEQYF. The CDR3 nucleotides read TGCAGCGTTGAAGATCGGCGTTACGAGCAGTACTTC.